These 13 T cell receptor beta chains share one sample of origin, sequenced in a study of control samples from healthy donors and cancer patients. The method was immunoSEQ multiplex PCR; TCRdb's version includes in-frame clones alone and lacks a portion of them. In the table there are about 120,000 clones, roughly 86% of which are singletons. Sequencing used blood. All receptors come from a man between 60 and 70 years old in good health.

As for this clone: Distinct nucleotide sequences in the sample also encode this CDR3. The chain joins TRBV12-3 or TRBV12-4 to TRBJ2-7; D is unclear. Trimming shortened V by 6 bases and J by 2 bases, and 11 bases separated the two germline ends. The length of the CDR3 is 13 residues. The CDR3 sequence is CASSRTGPYEQYF. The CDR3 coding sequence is TGTGCCAGCAGCAGGACGGGTCCCTACGAGCAGTACTTC.

The CDR3 region is CASSERQNFNEKLFF. As DNA, the CDR3 is TGTGCCAGTAGTGAGCGACAGAACTTTAATGAAAAACTGTTTTTT. This sequence joins TRBV19 and TRBJ1-4; D is possibly TRBD1 (5 bases). The CDR3 runs to 15 residues. V was trimmed by 5 bases and J by 4 bases, leaving 14 bases between them. Germline CDR1 reads LNHDA; CDR2 reads SQIVND (reference sequence).

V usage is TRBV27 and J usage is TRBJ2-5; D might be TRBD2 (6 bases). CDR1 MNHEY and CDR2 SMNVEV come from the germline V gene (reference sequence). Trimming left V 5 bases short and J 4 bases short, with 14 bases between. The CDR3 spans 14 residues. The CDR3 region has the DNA TGTGCCAGCAGTCCGGGGTCGGGGGTAGAGACCCAGTACTTC. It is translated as CASSPGSGVETQYF.

The CDR3 protein is CASSEAPGNWANEKLFF. The CDR3 DNA reads TGTGCCAGCAGTGAAGCGCCCGGGAACTGGGCAAATGAAAAACTGTTTTTT. The chain combines TRBV6-1 with TRBJ1-4; D gene unclear. The CDR3 sequence is 17 residues long. Germline V gives CDR1 MNHNS, CDR2 SASEGT. V shed 0 bases and J shed 5 bases, with 16 bases lying between them.

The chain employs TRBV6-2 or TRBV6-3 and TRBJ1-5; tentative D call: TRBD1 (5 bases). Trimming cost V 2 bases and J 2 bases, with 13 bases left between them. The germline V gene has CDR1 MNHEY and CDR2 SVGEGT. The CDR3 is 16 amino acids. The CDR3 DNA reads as TGTGCCAGCAGTTACGGGGCGGGGCTGGGCAATCAGCCCCAGCATTTT. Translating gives CASSYGAGLGNQPQHF.

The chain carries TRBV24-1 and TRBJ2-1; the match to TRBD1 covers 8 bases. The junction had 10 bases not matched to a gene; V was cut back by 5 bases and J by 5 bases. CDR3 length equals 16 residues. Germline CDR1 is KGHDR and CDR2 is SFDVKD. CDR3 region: CATSGLRQGADNEQFF. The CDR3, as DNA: TGTGCCACCAGTGGTTTACGGCAGGGGGCGGACAATGAGCAGTTCTTC.

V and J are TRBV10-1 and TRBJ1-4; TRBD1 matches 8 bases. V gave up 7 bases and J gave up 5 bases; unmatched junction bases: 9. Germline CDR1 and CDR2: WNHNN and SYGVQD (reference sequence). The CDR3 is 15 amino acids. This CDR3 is CASTDRGPQNEKLFF. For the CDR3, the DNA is TGCGCCAGCACTGACAGGGGCCCCCAGAATGAAAAACTGTTTTTT.

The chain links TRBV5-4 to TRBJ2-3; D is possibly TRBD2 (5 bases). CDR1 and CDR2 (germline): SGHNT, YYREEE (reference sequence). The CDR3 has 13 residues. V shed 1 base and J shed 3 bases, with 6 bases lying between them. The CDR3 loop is CASSLSGTDTQYF. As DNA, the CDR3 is TGTGCCAGCAGCTTGTCGGGGACAGATACGCAGTATTTT.

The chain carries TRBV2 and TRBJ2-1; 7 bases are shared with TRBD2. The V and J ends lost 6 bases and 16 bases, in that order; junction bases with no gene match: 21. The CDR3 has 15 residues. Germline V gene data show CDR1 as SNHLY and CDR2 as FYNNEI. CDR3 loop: CASSATGDSGSRYFF. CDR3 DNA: TGTGCCAGCAGCGCAACCGGAGATAGCGGGTCCAGGTATTTCTTC.

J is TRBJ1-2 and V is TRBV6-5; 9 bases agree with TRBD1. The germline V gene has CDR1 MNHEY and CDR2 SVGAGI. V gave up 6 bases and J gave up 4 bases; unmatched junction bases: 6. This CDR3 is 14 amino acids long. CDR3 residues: CASRDRGAAYGYTF. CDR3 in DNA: TGTGCCAGCAGAGACAGGGGGGCAGCCTATGGCTACACCTTC.

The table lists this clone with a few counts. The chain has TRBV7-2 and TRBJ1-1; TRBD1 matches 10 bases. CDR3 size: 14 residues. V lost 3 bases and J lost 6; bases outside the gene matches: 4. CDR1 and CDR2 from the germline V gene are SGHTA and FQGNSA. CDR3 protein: CASSFRGQGAEAFF. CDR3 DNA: TGTGCCAGCAGCTTTCGAGGACAGGGGGCTGAAGCTTTCTTT. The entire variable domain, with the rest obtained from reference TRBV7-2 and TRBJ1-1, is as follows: GAGVSQSPSNKVTEKGKDVELRCDPISGHTALYWYRQSLGQGLEFLIYFQGNSAPDKSGLPSDRFSAERTGGSVSTLTIQRTQQEDSAVYLCASSFRGQGAEAFFGQGTRLTVV.

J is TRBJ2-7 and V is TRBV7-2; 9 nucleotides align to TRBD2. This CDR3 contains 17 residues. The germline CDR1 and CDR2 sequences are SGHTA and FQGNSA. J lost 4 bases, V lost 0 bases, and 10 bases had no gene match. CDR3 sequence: CASSLASSGGSTYEQYF. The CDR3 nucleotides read TGTGCCAGCAGCTTAGCCTCGAGCGGGGGGTCCACGTACGAGCAGTACTTC.

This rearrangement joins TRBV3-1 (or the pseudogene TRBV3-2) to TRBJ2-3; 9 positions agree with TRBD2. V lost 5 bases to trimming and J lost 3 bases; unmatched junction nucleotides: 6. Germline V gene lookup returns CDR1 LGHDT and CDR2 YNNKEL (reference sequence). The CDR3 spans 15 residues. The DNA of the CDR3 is TGTGCCAGCAGCGCCGGTGGACTAGCGACAGATACGCAGTATTTT. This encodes CASSAGGLATDTQYF.